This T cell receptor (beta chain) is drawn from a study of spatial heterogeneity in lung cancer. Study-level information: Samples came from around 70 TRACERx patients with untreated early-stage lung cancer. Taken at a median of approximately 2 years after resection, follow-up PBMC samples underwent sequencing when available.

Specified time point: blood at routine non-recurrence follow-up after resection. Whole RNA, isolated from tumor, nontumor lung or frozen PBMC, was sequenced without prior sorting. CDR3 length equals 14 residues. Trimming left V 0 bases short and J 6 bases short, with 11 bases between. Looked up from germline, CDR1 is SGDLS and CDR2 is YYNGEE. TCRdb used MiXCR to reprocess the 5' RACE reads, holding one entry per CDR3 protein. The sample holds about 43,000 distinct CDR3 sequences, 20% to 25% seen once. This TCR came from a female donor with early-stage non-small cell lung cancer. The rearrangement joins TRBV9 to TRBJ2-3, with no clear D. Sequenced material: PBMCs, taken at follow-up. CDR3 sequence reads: CASSVGGSWDTQYF. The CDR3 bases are TGTGCCAGCAGCGTAGGCGGTAGTTGGGATACGCAGTATTTT.